The T cell receptor beta chain described here comes from a study of blood T cell repertoires in COVID-19. Study details: The study drew acute and convalescent COVID-19 samples from the United States, Italy and Spain. The cDNA or gDNA used as material had been derived from T cells, B-cell-depleted T cells, or PBMCs.

Study processing details: Amplification of reference gene primers was used by the study to estimate nucleated cell counts. Some clones are missing from TCRdb's copy, which holds only in-frame ones; the method was immunoSEQ multiplex PCR. D and trimming come from the DNA, and the V and J calls and clone size come from that table. This table holds around 75,000 clones, about 86% found once. The CDR3 extends over 14 amino acids. After removal of 4 bases from V and 5 bases from J, the junction contained 4 bases not matched to a gene. In germline, CDR1 is MDHEN, CDR2 SYDVKM. The sequence was obtained from a man aged 70 or older with active COVID-19. The chain carries TRBV28 and TRBJ1-5, with TRBD1 identical over 8 bases. The sequencing input was peripheral blood. The CDR3 nucleotides are TGTGCCAGCAGTTGGGCAGGGGGCCATCAGCCCCAGCATTTT. It yields the protein CASSWAGGHQPQHF.